Listed below are T cell receptor beta chains from one sample, sequenced in a study of blood T cell repertoires in COVID-19. Measured with immunoSEQ multiplex PCR; TCRdb has only the in-frame clones, and not every one. The data show about 370,000 clones, roughly 86% seen once. The sample taken for sequencing was peripheral blood. These TCRs come from a woman aged 25 to 39 with COVID-19, enrolled during active disease. Both conserved end residues are part of each CDR3.

v_gene: TRBV30
j_gene: TRBJ2-1
CDR3aa: CAWSVQLQGDEQFF

v_gene: TRBV6-5
j_gene: TRBJ2-1
CDR3aa: CASRDSLENEQFF

v_gene: TRBV18
j_gene: TRBJ1-1
CDR3aa: CASSPPGQGYTEAFF

v_gene: TRBV19
j_gene: TRBJ1-1
CDR3aa: CASSIGLALGTEAFF

v_gene: TRBV6-1
j_gene: TRBJ1-6
CDR3aa: CASSGAPGTGDNSPLHF

v_gene: TRBV4-1
j_gene: TRBJ1-6
CDR3aa: CASSQPGQGGNSPLHF

v_gene: TRBV20-1
j_gene: TRBJ2-5
CDR3aa: CSASGLAGGPGVQETQYF

v_gene: TRBV27
j_gene: TRBJ2-5
CDR3aa: CASSSLTSGRGTQYF

v_gene: TRBV28
j_gene: TRBJ2-1
CDR3aa: CASSPISGSYNEQFF

v_gene: TRBV19
j_gene: TRBJ1-5
CDR3aa: CASSTVPGGKGQPQRF

v_gene: TRBV10-3
j_gene: TRBJ1-1
CDR3aa: CAISDRVNTEAFF

v_gene: TRBV5-6
j_gene: TRBJ2-1
CDR3aa: CASSLALLTSINEQFF

v_gene: TRBV5-1
j_gene: TRBJ2-3
CDR3aa: CASTDSGISDTQYF

v_gene: TRBV3-1/TRBV3-2
j_gene: TRBJ2-7
CDR3aa: CASSHQGIEQYF

v_gene: TRBV6-5
j_gene: TRBJ2-3
CDR3aa: CASGRTSADTDTQYF

v_gene: TRBV28
j_gene: TRBJ1-6
CDR3aa: CASKDSINSPLHF

v_gene: TRBV28
j_gene: TRBJ1-1
CDR3aa: CASTTLTGRDTEAFF

v_gene: TRBV27
j_gene: TRBJ1-5
CDR3aa: CASSPRQGSNQPQHF